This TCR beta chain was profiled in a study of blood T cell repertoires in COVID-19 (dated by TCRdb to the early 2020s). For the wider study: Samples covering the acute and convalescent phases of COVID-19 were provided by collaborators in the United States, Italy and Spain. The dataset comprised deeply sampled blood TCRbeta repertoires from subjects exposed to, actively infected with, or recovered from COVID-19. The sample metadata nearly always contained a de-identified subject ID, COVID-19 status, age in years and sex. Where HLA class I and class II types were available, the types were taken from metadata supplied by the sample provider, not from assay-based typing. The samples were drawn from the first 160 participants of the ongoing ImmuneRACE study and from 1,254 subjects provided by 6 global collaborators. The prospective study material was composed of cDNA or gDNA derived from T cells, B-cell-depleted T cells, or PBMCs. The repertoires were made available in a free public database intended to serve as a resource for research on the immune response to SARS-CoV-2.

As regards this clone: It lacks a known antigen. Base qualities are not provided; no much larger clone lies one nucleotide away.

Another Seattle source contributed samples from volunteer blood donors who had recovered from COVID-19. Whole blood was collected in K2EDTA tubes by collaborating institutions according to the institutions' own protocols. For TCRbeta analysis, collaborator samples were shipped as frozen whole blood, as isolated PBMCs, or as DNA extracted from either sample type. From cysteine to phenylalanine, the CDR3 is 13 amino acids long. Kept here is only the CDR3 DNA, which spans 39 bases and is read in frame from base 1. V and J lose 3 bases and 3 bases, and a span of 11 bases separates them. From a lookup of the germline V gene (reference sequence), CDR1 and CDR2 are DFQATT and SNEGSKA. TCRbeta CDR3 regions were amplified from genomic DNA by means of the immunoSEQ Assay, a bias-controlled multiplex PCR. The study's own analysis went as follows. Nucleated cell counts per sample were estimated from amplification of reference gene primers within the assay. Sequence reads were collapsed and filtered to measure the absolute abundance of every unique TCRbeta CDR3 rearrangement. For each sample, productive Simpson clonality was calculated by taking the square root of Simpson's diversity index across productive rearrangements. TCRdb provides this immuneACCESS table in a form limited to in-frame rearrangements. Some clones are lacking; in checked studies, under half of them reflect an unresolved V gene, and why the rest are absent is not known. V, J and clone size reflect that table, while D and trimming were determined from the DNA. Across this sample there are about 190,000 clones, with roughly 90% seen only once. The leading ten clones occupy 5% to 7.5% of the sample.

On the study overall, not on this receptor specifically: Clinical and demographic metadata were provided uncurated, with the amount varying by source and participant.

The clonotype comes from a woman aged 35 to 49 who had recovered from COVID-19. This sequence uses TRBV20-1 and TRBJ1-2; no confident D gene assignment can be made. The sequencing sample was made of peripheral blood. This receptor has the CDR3 CSASAGGHYGYTF. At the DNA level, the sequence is TGCAGTGCTAGTGCGGGAGGGCACTATGGCTACACCTTC.